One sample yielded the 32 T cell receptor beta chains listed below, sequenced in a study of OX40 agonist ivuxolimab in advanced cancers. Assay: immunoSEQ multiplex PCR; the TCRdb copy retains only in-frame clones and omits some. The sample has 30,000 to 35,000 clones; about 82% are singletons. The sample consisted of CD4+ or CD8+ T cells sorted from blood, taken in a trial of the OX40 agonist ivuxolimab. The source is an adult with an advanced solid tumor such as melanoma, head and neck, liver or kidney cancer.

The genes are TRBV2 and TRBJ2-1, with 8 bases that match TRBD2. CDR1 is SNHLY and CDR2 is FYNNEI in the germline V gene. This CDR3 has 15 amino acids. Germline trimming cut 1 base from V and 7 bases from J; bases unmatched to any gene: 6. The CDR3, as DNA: TGTGCCAGCAGTGAAGTCACTAGCGGACTTAATGAGCAGTTCTTC. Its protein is CASSEVTSGLNEQFF.

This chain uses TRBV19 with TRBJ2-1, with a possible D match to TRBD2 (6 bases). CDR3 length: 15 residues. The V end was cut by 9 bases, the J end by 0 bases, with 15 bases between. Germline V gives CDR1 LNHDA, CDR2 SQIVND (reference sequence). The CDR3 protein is CASLSGSSSYNEQFF. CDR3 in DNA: TGTGCCAGCCTTAGCGGAAGCAGCTCCTACAATGAGCAGTTCTTC.

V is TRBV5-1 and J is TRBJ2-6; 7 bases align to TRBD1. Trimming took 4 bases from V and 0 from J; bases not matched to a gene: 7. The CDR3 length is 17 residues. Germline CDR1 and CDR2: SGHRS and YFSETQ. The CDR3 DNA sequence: TGCGCCAGCAGCAAGGACAGGTTAAGCTCTGGGGCCAACGTCCTGACTTTC. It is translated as CASSKDRLSSGANVLTF.

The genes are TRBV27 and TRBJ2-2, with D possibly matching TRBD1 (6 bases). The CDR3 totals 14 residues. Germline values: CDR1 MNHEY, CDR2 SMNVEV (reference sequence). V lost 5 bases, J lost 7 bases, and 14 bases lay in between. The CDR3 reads CASSLRGMGGELFF. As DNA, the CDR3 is TGTGCCAGCAGTCTGAGGGGGATGGGCGGGGAGCTGTTTTTT.

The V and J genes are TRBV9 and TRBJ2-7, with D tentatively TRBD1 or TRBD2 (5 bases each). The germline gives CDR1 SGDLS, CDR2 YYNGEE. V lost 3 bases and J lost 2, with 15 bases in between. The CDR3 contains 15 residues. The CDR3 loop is CASSANPGPAYEQYF. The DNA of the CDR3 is TGTGCCAGCAGCGCAAACCCGGGACCGGCCTACGAGCAGTACTTC.

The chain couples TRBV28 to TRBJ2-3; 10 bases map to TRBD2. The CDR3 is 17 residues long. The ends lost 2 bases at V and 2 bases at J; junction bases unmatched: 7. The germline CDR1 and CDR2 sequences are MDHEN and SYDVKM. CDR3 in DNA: TGTGCCAGCAGTTTACCCGTGCTAGCGGGAGACACAGATACGCAGTATTTT. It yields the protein CASSLPVLAGDTDTQYF.

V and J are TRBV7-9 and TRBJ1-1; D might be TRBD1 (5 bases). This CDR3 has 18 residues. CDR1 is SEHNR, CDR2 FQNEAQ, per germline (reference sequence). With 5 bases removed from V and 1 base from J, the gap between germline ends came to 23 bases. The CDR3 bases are TGTGCCAGCAGCCTCTTCCAGGGTGGTACAACAGGGAACACTGAAGCTTTCTTT. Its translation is CASSLFQGGTTGNTEAFF.

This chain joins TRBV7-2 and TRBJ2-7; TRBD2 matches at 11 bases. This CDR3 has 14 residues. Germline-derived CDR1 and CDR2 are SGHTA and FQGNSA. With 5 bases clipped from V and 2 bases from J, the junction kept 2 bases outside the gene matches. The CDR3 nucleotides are TGTGCCAGCAGCCCGACTAGCGGGGCCTACGAGCAGTACTTC. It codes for CASSPTSGAYEQYF.

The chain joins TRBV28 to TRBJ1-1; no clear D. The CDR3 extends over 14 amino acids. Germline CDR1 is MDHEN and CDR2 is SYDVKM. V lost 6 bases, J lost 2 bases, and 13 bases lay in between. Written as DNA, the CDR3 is TGTGCCAGCAGGTCGGCAGGCCGAAACACTGAAGCTTTCTTT. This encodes CASRSAGRNTEAFF.

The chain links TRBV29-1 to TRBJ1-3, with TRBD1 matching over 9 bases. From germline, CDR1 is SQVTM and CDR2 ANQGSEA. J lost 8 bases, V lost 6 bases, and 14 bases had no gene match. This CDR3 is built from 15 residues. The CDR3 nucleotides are TGCAGCGTGGATATCACAGGGGGCGCGGACGACACCATATATTTT. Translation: CSVDITGGADDTIYF.

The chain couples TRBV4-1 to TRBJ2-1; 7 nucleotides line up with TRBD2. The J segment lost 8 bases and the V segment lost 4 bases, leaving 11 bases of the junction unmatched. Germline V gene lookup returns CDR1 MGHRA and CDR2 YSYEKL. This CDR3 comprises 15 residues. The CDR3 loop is CASSPGLDAVYEQFF. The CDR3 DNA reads TGCGCCAGCAGCCCTGGACTAGACGCAGTCTATGAGCAGTTCTTC.

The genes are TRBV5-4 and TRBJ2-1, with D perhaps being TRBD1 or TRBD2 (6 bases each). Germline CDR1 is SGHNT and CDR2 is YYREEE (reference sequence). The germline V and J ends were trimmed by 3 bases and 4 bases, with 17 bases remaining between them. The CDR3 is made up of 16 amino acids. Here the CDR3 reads CASSWELAGQYNEQFF. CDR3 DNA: TGTGCCAGCAGCTGGGAGTTGGCGGGACAATACAATGAGCAGTTCTTC.

CDR3 in DNA: TGCAGCGTTGTACCCATCGGACTAGCAGAACTTAGCACAGATACGCAGTATTTT. It specifies CSVVPIGLAELSTDTQYF. This chain uses TRBV29-1 with TRBJ2-3, with TRBD2 matching over 8 bases. The CDR3 sequence is 18 residues long. CDR1 and CDR2 from the germline V gene are SQVTM and ANQGSEA. V shed 4 bases, J shed 0 bases, and the junction held 15 bases outside the gene matches.

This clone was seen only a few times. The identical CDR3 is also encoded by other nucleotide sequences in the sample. The CDR3 sequence: CASSVGLGTGELFF. In DNA form, the CDR3 reads TGTGCCAGCAGCGTAGGTCTGGGGACCGGGGAGCTGTTTTTT. The chain employs TRBV9 and TRBJ2-2, with D uncertain. CDR1 and CDR2 (germline): SGDLS, YYNGEE. CDR3 length: 14 amino acids. Trimming shortened V by 0 bases and J by 5 bases, and 8 bases separated the two germline ends.

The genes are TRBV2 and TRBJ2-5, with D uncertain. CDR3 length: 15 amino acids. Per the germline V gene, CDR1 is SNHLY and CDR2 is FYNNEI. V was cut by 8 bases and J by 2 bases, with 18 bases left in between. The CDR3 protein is CASDSRTWAQETQYF. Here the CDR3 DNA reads TGTGCCAGCGATAGTAGAACCTGGGCACAAGAGACCCAGTACTTC.

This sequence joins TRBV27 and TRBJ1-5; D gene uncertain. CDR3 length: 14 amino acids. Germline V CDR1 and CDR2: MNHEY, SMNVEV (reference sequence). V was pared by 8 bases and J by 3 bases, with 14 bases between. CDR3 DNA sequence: TGTGCCAGCGGAGAAGGTGGGGTCAATCAGCCCCAGCATTTT. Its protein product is CASGEGGVNQPQHF.

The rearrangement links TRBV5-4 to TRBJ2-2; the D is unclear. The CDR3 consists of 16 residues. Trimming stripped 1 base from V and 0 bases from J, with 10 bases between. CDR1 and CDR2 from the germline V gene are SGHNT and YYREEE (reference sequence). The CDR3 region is CASSLWGIPNTGELFF. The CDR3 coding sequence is TGTGCCAGCAGCTTGTGGGGTATTCCGAACACCGGGGAGCTGTTTTTT.

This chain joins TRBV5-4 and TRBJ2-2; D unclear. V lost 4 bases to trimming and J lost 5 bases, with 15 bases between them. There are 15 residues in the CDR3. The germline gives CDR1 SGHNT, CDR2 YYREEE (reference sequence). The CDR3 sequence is CASSPPERRTGELFF. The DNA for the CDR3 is TGTGCCAGCAGCCCACCGGAGCGCAGGACCGGGGAGCTGTTTTTT. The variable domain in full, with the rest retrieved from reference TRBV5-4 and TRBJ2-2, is ETGVTQSPTHLIKTRGQQVTLRCSSQSGHNTVSWYQQALGQGPQFIFQYYREEENGRGNFPPRFSGLQFPNYSSELNVNALELDDSALYLCASSPPERRTGELFFGEGSRLTVL.

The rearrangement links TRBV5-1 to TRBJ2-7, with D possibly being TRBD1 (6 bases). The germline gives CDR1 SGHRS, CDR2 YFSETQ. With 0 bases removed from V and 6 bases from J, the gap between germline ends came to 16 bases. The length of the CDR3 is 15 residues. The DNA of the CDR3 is TGCGCCAGCAGCTTGGCGGGCAGGGGCAGCGGCGAGCAGTACTTC. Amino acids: CASSLAGRGSGEQYF. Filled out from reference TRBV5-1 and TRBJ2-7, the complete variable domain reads KAGVTQTPRYLIKTRGQQVTLSCSPISGHRSVSWYQQTPGQGLQFLFEYFSETQRNKGNFPGRFSGRQFSNSRSEMNVSTLELGDSALYLCASSLAGRGSGEQYFGPGTRLTVT.

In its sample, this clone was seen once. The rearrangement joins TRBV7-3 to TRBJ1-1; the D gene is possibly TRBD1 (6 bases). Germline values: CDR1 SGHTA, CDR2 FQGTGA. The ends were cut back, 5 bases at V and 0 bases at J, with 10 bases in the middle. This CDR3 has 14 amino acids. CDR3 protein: CASSPGEMNTEAFF. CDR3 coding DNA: TGTGCCAGCAGCCCAGGGGAGATGAACACTGAAGCTTTCTTT.

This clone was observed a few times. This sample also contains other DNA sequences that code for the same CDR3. The CDR3 sequence is CASSSSGGYNEQFF. CDR3 DNA: TGCGCCAGCAGCTCCAGCGGGGGGTACAATGAGCAGTTCTTC. The rearrangement joins TRBV5-1 to TRBJ2-1; 9 bases match TRBD2. CDR3 length equals 14 residues. Germline V gives CDR1 SGHRS, CDR2 YFSETQ. Trimming at V came to 3 bases and at J to 4 bases, leaving 2 bases not matched to a gene.

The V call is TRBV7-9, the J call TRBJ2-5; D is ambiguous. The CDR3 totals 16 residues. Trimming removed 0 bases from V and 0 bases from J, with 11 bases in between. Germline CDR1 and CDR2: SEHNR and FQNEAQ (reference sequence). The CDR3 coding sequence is TGTGCCAGCAGCTTAGCGCTGGCCAAGTACCAAGAGACCCAGTACTTC. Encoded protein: CASSLALAKYQETQYF.

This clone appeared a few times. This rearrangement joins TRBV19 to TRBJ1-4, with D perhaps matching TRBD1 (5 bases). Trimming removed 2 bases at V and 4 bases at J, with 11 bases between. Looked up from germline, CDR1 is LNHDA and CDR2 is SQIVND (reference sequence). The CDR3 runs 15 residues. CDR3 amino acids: CASSISGTSNEKLFF. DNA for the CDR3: TGTGCCAGTAGTATAAGCGGGACGAGTAATGAAAAACTGTTTTTT.

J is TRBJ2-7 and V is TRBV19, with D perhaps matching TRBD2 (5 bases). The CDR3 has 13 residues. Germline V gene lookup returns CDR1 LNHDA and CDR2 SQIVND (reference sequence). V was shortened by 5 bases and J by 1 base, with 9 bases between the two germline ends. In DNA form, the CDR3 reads TGTGCCAGTAGTCTCCGACTATCCTACGAGCAGTACTTC. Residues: CASSLRLSYEQYF.

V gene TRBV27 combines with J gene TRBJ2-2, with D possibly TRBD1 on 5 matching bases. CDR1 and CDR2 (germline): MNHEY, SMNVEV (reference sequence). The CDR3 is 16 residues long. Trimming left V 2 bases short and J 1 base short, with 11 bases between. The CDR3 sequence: CASSLPGHENTGELFF. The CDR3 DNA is TGTGCCAGCAGTTTACCTGGACATGAGAACACCGGGGAGCTGTTTTTT.

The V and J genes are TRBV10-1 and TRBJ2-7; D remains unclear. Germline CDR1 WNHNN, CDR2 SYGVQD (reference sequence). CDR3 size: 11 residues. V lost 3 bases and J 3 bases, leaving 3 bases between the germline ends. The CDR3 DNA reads TGCGCCAGCAGTGACAACTACGAGCAGTACTTC. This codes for CASSDNYEQYF.

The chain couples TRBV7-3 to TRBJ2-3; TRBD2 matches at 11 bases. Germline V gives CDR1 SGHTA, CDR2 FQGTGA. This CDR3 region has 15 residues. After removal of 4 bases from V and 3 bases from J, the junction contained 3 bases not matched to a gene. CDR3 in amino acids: CASSSTSGETDTQYF. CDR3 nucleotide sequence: TGTGCCAGCAGCTCGACTAGCGGGGAGACAGATACGCAGTATTTT.

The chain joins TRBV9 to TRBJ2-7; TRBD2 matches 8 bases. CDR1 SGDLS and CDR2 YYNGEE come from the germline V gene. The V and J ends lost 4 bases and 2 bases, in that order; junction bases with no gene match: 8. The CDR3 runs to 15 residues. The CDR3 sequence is CASSFSSGNTYEQYF. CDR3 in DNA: TGTGCCAGCAGCTTCAGTAGCGGGAACACCTACGAGCAGTACTTC.

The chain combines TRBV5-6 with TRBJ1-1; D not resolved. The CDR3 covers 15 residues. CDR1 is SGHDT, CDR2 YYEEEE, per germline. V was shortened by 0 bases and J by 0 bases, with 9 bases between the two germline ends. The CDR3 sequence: CASSLEISMNTEAFF. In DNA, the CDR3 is TGTGCCAGCAGCTTGGAGATCTCCATGAACACTGAAGCTTTCTTT.

In DNA, the CDR3 is TGTGCCAGCAGTCTCGGTATGTCGGCCGGGGAGCTGTTTTTT. This sequence encodes CASSLGMSAGELFF. The chain carries TRBV5-6 and TRBJ2-2; D remains unclear. This CDR3 region has 14 residues. V was shortened by 5 bases and J by 6 bases, with 14 bases between the two germline ends. Germline V gene lookup returns CDR1 SGHDT and CDR2 YYEEEE.

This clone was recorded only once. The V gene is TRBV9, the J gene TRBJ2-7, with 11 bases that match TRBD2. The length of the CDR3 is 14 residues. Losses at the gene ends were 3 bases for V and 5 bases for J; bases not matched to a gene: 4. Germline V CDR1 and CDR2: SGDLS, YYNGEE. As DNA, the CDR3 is TGTGCCAGCAGCGCAGGACTAGCGGGTCACGAGCAGTACTTC. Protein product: CASSAGLAGHEQYF.

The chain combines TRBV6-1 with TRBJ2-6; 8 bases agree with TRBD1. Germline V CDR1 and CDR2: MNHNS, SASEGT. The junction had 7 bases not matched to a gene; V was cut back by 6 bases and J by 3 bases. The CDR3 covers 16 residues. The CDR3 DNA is TGTGCCAGCAGCGAATTCAGGGGGCTTGGGGCCAACGTCCTGACTTTC. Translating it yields CASSEFRGLGANVLTF.